The 2 T cell receptor beta chains given below trace back to one sample, sequenced in a study of healthy donors' naive CD4 and CD8 T cells (dated by TCRdb to the mid-2010s). Sequencing was performed on a 454 GS FLX Titanium. A previously published linear amplification protocol was used to construct TCR libraries from about 500 ng of total RNA. TCRdb redid the processing of the public reads, applying fastp at Q25 and MiXCR, and retained in-frame beta chains. Each CDR3 protein appears once, grouped with its most common genes and DNA. This sample lists roughly 200,000 distinct CDR3 sequences; over 60% were detected once. Less than 2.5% of the sample lies in the top ten. Source material: naive CD4+ and CD8+ T cells sorted from blood, pooled from several donors. In the paper's terms, the cell subset or site label means: FACS-sorted naive CD4+ (CD45RO-CD45RA+) and naive CD8+ (CD45RA+CD27bright) T cells. These receptors came from a pool of human donors in good health; the sample pools cells from several healthy donors.

This clonotype appeared a single time. The rearrangement links TRBV29-1 to TRBJ2-3; weak D call: TRBD1 (6 bases). The CDR3 spans 14 residues. Germline assignment: CDR1 SQVTM and CDR2 ANQGSEA. V lost 6 bases and J 0 bases, leaving 13 bases between the germline ends. Here the CDR3 DNA reads TGCAGCGTAGATCGAGGGGGAAGCACAGATACGCAGTATTTT. This encodes CSVDRGGSTDTQYF.

V is TRBV27 and J is TRBJ2-5, with unresolved D. The CDR3 is made up of 14 amino acids. Trimming removed 2 bases at V and 5 bases at J, with 12 bases between. Germline V CDR1 and CDR2: MNHEY, SMNVEV (reference sequence). CDR3 in amino acids: CASSLEAAMETQYF. CDR3 nucleotides: TGTGCCAGCAGTTTAGAGGCGGCCATGGAGACCCAGTACTTC.